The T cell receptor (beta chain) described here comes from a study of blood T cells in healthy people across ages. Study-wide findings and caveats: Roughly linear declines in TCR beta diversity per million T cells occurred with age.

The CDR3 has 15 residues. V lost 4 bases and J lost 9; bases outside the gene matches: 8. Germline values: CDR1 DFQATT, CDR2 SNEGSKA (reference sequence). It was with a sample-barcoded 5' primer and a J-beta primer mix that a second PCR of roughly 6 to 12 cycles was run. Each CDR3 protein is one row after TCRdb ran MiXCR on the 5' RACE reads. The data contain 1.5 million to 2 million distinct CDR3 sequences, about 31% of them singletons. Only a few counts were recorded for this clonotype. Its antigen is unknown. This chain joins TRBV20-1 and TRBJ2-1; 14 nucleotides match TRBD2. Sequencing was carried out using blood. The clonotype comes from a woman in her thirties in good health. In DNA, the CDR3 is TGCAGTGCTACTGGGACTAGCGGGAGTAGGGTTGAGCAGTTCTTC. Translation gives CSATGTSGSRVEQFF.